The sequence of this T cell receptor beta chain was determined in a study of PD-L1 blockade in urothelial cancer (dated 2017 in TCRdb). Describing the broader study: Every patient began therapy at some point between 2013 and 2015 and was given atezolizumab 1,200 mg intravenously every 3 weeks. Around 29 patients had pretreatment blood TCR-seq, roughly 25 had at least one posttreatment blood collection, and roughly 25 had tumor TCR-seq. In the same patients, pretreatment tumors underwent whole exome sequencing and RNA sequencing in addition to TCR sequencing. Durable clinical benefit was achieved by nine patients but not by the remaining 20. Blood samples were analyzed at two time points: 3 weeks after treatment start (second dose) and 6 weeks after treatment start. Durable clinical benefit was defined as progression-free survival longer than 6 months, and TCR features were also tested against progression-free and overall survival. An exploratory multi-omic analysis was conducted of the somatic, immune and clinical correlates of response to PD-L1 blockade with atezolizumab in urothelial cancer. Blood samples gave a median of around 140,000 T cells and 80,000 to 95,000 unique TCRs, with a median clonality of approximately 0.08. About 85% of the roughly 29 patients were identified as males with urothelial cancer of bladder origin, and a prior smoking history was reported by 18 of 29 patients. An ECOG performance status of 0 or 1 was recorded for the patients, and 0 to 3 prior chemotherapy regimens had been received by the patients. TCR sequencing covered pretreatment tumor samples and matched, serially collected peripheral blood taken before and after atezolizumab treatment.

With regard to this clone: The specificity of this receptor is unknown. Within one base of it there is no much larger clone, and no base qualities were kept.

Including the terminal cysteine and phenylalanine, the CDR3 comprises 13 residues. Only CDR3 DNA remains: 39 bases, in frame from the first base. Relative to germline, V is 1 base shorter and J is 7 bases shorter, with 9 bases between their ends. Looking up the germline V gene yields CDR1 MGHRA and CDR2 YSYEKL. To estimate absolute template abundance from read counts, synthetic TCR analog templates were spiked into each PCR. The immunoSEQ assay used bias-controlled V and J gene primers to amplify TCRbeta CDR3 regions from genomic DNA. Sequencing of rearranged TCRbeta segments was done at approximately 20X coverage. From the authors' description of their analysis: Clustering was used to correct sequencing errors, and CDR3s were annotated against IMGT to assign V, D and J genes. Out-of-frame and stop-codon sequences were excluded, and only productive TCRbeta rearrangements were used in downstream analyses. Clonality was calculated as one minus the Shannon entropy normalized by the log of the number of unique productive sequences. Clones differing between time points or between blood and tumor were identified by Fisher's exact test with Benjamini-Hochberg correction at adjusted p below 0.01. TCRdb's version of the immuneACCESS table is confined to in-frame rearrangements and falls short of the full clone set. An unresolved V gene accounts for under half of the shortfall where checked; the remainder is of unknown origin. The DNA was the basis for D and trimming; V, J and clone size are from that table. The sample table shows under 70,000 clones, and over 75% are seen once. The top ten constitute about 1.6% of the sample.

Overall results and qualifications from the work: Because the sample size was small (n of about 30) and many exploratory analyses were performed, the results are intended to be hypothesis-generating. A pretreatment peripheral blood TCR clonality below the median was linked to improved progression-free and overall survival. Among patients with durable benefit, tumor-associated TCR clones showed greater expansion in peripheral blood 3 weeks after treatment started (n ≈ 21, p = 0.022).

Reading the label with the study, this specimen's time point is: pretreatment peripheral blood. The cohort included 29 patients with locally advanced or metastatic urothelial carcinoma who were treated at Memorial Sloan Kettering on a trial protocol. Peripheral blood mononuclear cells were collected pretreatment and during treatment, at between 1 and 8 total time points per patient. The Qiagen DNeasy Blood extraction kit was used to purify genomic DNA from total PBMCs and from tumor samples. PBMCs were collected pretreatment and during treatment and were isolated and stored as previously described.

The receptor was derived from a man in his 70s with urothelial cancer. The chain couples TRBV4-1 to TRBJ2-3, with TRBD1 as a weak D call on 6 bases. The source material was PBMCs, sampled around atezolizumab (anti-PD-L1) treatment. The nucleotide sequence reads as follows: TGCGCCAGCAGCCAAGGGACAGCTTATACGCAGTATTTT. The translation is CASSQGTAYTQYF.